The 23 T cell receptor beta chains listed next were all sequenced from one sample in a study of T cell repertoires in cytomegalovirus infection. TCRdb recomputed calls from the reads with MiXCR, one row per CDR3 protein. The sample lists 200,000 to 250,000 distinct CDR3 sequences; approximately 22% were seen once. The sequenced sample was CD8+ T cells from PBMCs. The receptors come from a human donor in good health (CMV status not recorded). Some clones in this sample may be carry-over from other donors' samples.

This clonotype has just a few counts. This chain connects TRBV12-3 or TRBV12-4 to TRBJ2-2; D is perhaps TRBD1 (5 bases). Trimming pared 4 bases from V and 6 bases from J, leaving 12 bases between. The CDR3 runs 14 residues. The CDR3, as DNA: TGTGCCAGCAGTTCCCAGGGTCGGGCCGGGGAGCTGTTTTTT. Its protein is CASSSQGRAGELFF.

The sample holds many counts of this clonotype. The rearrangement links TRBV10-2 to TRBJ1-2; 10 bases line up with TRBD1. The CDR3 extends over 15 amino acids. With 5 bases clipped from V and 3 bases from J, the junction kept 6 bases outside the gene matches. From germline, CDR1 is WSHSY and CDR2 SAAADI. Here the CDR3 DNA reads TGCGCCAGCAGTAACTTGGACAGGGGGTACTATGGCTACACCTTC. As protein: CASSNLDRGYYGYTF.

In this sample, this clonotype turned up many times. The J gene is TRBJ2-1, the V gene TRBV7-9, with a possible D match to TRBD1 (6 bases). The CDR3 has 15 residues. Germline CDR1 reads SEHNR; CDR2 reads FQNEAQ (reference sequence). V lost 5 bases and J lost 9, with 20 bases in between. The CDR3 DNA follows: TGTGCCAGCAGCACTCCCGGGACCCCCAGGGGTGAGCAGTTCTTC. Its protein product is CASSTPGTPRGEQFF.

The chain recombines TRBV5-6 with TRBJ2-1, with D possibly being TRBD1 (6 bases). The germline V gene has CDR1 SGHDT and CDR2 YYEEEE. Deletions cut 0 bases from V and 5 bases from J, with 12 bases between. This CDR3 has 15 residues. For the CDR3, the DNA is TGTGCCAGCAGCTTGGATCCAGGGGTACACAATGAGCAGTTCTTC. It codes for CASSLDPGVHNEQFF.

The CDR3 spells CASSFGQGTGEQYF. The CDR3 DNA follows: TGCGCCAGCAGCTTCGGACAGGGTACGGGCGAGCAGTACTTC. V is TRBV5-1 and J is TRBJ2-7; TRBD1 matches at 8 bases. V shed 2 bases, J shed 6 bases, and the junction held 7 bases outside the gene matches. Germline V gives CDR1 SGHRS, CDR2 YFSETQ. This CDR3 comprises 14 residues.

This clonotype was detected only a few times. The genes are TRBV7-9 and TRBJ1-1; weak D call: TRBD1 (6 bases). The CDR3 sequence is 14 residues long. Trimming cost V 2 bases and J 5 bases, with 12 bases left between them. Germline assignment: CDR1 SEHNR and CDR2 FQNEAQ (reference sequence). The DNA of the CDR3 is TGTGCCAGCAGCTTAACGGGGGCTTTAACTGAAGCTTTCTTT. Its translation: CASSLTGALTEAFF.

A few counts support this clonotype. V is TRBV18 and J is TRBJ1-1, with a weak D call TRBD1 (5 bases). V shed 6 bases and J shed 4 bases, with 12 bases lying between them. Germline V gene data show CDR1 as KGHSH and CDR2 as LQKENI. This CDR3 has 13 amino acids. The CDR3 bases are TGTGCCAGCTCCGGTGGGGGTATCACTGAAGCTTTCTTT. Translation gives CASSGGGITEAFF.

This clonotype has a handful of counts. The chain uses TRBV20-1 and TRBJ1-1; no reliable D call. Germline V lookup: CDR1 DFQATT, CDR2 SNEGSKA (reference sequence). The ends were cut back, 4 bases at V and 2 bases at J, with 14 bases in the middle. This CDR3 comprises 14 residues. CDR3 sequence reads: CSANRGGSNTEAFF. The CDR3 DNA is TGCAGTGCTAACCGAGGAGGGAGTAACACTGAAGCTTTCTTT.

The chain employs TRBV29-1 and TRBJ1-2; D is uncertain. CDR1 and CDR2 from the germline V gene are SQVTM and ANQGSEA. Trimming pared 6 bases from V and 6 bases from J, leaving 5 bases between. The CDR3 sequence is 9 residues long. The CDR3 DNA is TGCAGCGTCGACGATGGCTACACCTTC. Translating it yields CSVDDGYTF.

This clonotype was counted only a few times. The genes are TRBV7-6 and TRBJ2-1; tentative D call: TRBD2 (6 bases). This CDR3 region has 14 residues. Germline lookup yields CDR1 SGHVS and CDR2 FNYEAQ. V was shortened by 4 bases and J by 6 bases, with 13 bases between the two germline ends. The CDR3 nucleotides are TGTGCCAGCAGCTCAACCGTCGGGGGCAATGAGCAGTTCTTC. Its translation: CASSSTVGGNEQFF.

This clonotype was recorded a few times. The chain carries TRBV6-5 and TRBJ2-4; no firm D call. The V end was cut by 6 bases, the J end by 2 bases, with 8 bases between. The germline CDR1 and CDR2 sequences are MNHEY and SVGAGI. This CDR3 has 13 residues. Here the CDR3 DNA reads TGTGCCAGCAGAACTGAGCCCAAAAACATTCAGTACTTC. Protein sequence: CASRTEPKNIQYF.

The rearrangement uses TRBV19 and TRBJ1-5; perhaps TRBD1 as D (6 bases). The germline CDR1 and CDR2 sequences are LNHDA and SQIVND (reference sequence). Deletions cut 7 bases from V and 1 base from J, with 11 bases between. The CDR3 has 14 residues. CDR3 nucleotides: TGTGCCAGTATGGGGCAGGGGAGCAATCAGCCCCAGCATTTT. This sequence encodes CASMGQGSNQPQHF.

The chain employs TRBV27 and TRBJ2-3; D is perhaps TRBD1 (6 bases). Germline V gene lookup returns CDR1 MNHEY and CDR2 SMNVEV (reference sequence). V lost 0 bases to trimming and J lost 4 bases, with 11 bases between them. This CDR3 contains 15 residues. The CDR3 spells CASSLSTGIPDTQYF. The CDR3 region has the DNA TGTGCCAGCAGTTTATCCACAGGGATTCCAGATACGCAGTATTTT.

This chain links TRBV5-6 with TRBJ2-5; D remains unclear. V was pared by 0 bases and J by 5 bases, with 11 bases between. The germline CDR1 and CDR2 sequences are SGHDT and YYEEEE. This CDR3 is built from 14 residues. This CDR3 reads CASSLEGPFETQYF. CDR3 bases: TGTGCCAGCAGCTTGGAGGGCCCTTTTGAGACCCAGTACTTC.

This clonotype was counted ten times or more. The chain joins TRBV7-9 to TRBJ2-1; D remains unclear. The CDR3 totals 16 residues. V gave up 4 bases and J gave up 0 bases, with 13 bases separating them. Germline values: CDR1 SEHNR, CDR2 FQNEAQ (reference sequence). This chain's CDR3 is CASSSHRVSSYNEQFF. The CDR3 DNA reads TGTGCCAGCAGCTCGCACAGAGTTAGCTCCTACAATGAGCAGTTCTTC.

This clonotype has only a few counts. The genes are TRBV19 and TRBJ1-1, with TRBD1 as a possible D gene (5 bases). The V and J ends lost 2 bases and 4 bases respectively, with 14 bases between them. The CDR3 extends over 15 amino acids. CDR1 is LNHDA and CDR2 is SQIVND in the germline V gene (reference sequence). This CDR3 is CASSISSGYGTEAFF. The CDR3 DNA follows: TGTGCCAGTAGTATATCCTCAGGGTATGGCACTGAAGCTTTCTTT.

A few counts support this clonotype. The rearrangement links TRBV11-2 to TRBJ1-5; D is uncertain. This CDR3 has 12 amino acids. V lost 1 base, J lost 7 bases, and 5 bases lay in between. Germline CDR1 is SGHAT and CDR2 is FQNNGV. The CDR3 reads CASSLGHQPQHF. The CDR3 bases are TGTGCCAGCAGCTTAGGTCACCAGCCCCAGCATTTT.

The chain is built from TRBV7-9 and TRBJ1-1; 7 bases line up with TRBD1. Germline-derived CDR1 and CDR2 are SEHNR and FQNEAQ (reference sequence). The CDR3 is 15 residues long. With 4 bases clipped from V and 1 base from J, the junction kept 6 bases outside the gene matches. Here the CDR3 DNA reads TGTGCCAGCAGCTATCCCGGGACAGAGAACACTGAAGCTTTCTTT. It is translated as CASSYPGTENTEAFF.

This clonotype was observed a few times. The CDR3 sequence is CASSLTGIEQYF. The CDR3 nucleotides are TGTGCCAGCAGTTTAACAGGGATCGAGCAGTACTTC. The gene calls are TRBV12-3 or TRBV12-4 and TRBJ2-7; perhaps TRBD1 as D (6 bases). This CDR3 has 12 amino acids. V was cut by 2 bases and J by 6 bases, with 8 bases left in between.

Turning to this clonotype: Being one base from a much bigger clone, this may be a read error. J is TRBJ1-2 and V is TRBV7-2, with TRBD1 identical over 7 bases. Per the germline V gene, CDR1 is SGHTA and CDR2 is FQGNSA. This CDR3 has 14 residues. The CDR3 sequence is CANSLGTAMHGYTF. CDR3 coding DNA: TGTGCCAACAGCTTAGGGACAGCCATGCACGGCTACACCTTC.

The V and J genes are TRBV5-3 and TRBJ2-2, with D possibly being TRBD2 (5 bases). TRBV5-3 is an ORF, with its function uncertain. V lost 8 bases to trimming and J lost 3 bases, with 20 bases between them. This CDR3 has 16 amino acids. CDR3 protein: CASSPTGNSYTGELFF. The CDR3 DNA reads as TGTGCCAGCAGCCCGACGGGGAATAGCTACACCGGGGAGCTGTTTTTT.

V and J are TRBV5-5 and TRBJ2-7; TRBD1 is a possible D gene (6 bases). Germline V lookup: CDR1 SGHKS, CDR2 YYEKEE (reference sequence). Between the trimmed V and J ends, which lost 0 bases and 2 bases, there was a span of 12 bases. The CDR3 is 15 amino acids. CDR3 nucleotides: TGTGCCAGCAGCTTGGGGACAGTTTATCCCTACGAGCAGTACTTC. Its translation is CASSLGTVYPYEQYF.

V and J are TRBV12-3 or TRBV12-4 and TRBJ2-1, with 14 bases fitting TRBD2. Trimming cost V 6 bases and J 0 bases; bases outside gene matches: 1. The CDR3 contains 16 residues. The CDR3 region has the DNA TGTGCCAGCAGGGGACTAGCGGGGGACTCCTACAATGAGCAGTTCTTC. Amino acids: CASRGLAGDSYNEQFF.